This TCR beta chain was found in a study of a mutant IDH1 vaccine in newly diagnosed glioma. Study context: An approximately 62% male, about 38% female split and a mean age of around 41 years characterized treated patients. Most patients had received both radiotherapy and temozolomide, the prior options being radiotherapy, temozolomide, or both. Overall study results and limits: Patients mounted vaccine-induced immune responses in 80% to 95% of cases.

TCRdb's table, derived via immunoSEQ multiplex PCR, lists solely in-frame clones and lacks some. The sample consists of tens of thousands of clones, around four fifths of them appearing once. This CDR3 spans 13 amino acids. V was trimmed by 8 bases and J by 3 bases, leaving 10 bases between them. Germline CDR1 SNHLY, CDR2 FYNNEI. Time point defined: baseline, week 1 (first vaccination visit). Documented treatment: pre-vaccination baseline after standard-of-care therapy. Worth noting for this clone: The antigen remains undetermined.

The sequencing here drew on PBMCs, taken from a glioma patient treated with radiotherapy, temozolomide or both. The source is a woman aged 50 to 60 with glioma. This chain uses TRBV2 with TRBJ2-2; D call uncertain. CDR3 residues: CASSSDHTGELFF. Written as DNA, the CDR3 is TGTGCCAGCTCGAGCGATCACACCGGGGAGCTGTTTTTT.